This section outlines one TCR beta chain sequence together with its context. The antigen remains undetermined. Germline values: CDR1 WSHSY, CDR2 SAAADI. The CDR3 runs to 13 residues. V trimming: 8 bases; J trimming: 0 bases; junction bases outside the gene matches: 4. These data are taken from a study of OX40 agonist ivuxolimab in advanced cancers. Whole-study context: The dose-escalation group included hepatocellular carcinoma, melanoma, renal cell carcinoma and head and neck cancer. Eligibility admitted prior anti-PD-1, anti-PD-L1 or anti-CTLA-4 therapy; about 39% had some. Notes on the study in general: The investigators did not determine what antigen specificity the expanded peripheral T cells had.

TCRdb's copy holds only in-frame clones and misses some; the assay was immunoSEQ multiplex PCR. The data hold tens of thousands of clones, with roughly 79% observed a single time. This TCR derives from an adult with an advanced solid tumor such as melanoma, head and neck, liver or kidney cancer. The source material was CD4+ or CD8+ T cells sorted from blood, sampled in a trial of the OX40 agonist ivuxolimab. This chain joins TRBV10-2 and TRBJ2-7, with 7 positions matching TRBD2. CDR3 residues: CASRAGLSYEQYF. CDR3 in DNA: TGCGCCAGCCGAGCGGGACTCTCCTACGAGCAGTACTTC.